This entry features one T cell receptor (beta chain) sequence. Only in-frame clones appear in the TCRdb table, and some are missing; sequencing was by immunoSEQ multiplex PCR. The sample has about 220,000 clones, approximately 81% seen once. The sample originates from a study of blood T cell repertoires in COVID-19. Overall study: Italy, Spain and the United States were the sources of the convalescent and acute COVID-19 samples.

With 6 bases removed from V and 2 bases from J, the gap between germline ends came to 14 bases. This CDR3 region has 15 residues. CDR1 and CDR2 (germline): SGHRS, YFSETQ. The chain has TRBV5-1 and TRBJ2-2, with D maybe TRBD1 (6 bases). Specimen: peripheral blood. The clonotype was recovered from a woman older than 75 with acute or convalescent COVID-19. The CDR3 reads CASTADRPNTGELFF. The CDR3 DNA follows: TGCGCCAGCACCGCGGACAGACCCAACACCGGGGAGCTGTTTTTT.